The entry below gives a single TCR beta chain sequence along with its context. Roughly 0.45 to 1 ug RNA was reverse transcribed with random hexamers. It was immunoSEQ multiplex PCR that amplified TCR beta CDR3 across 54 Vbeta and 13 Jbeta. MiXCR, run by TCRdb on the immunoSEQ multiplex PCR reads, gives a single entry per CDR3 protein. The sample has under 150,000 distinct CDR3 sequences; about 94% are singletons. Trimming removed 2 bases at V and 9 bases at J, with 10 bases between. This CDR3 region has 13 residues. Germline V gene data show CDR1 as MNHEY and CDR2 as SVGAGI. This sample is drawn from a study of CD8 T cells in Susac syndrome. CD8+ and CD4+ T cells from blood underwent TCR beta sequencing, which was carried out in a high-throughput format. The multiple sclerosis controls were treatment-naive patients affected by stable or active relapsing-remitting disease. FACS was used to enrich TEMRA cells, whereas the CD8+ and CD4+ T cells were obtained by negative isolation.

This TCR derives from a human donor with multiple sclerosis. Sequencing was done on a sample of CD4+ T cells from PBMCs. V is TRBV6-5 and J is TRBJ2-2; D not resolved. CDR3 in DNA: TGTGCCAGCAGTTACGTGGGGATTAGGGAGCTGTTTTTT. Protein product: CASSYVGIRELFF.